Sequencing of this T cell receptor (beta chain) was carried out in a study of STAT3 mutations in large granular lymphocyte leukemia. About 40,773 productive templates were obtained per sample on average. Clones were read by immunoSEQ multiplex PCR, and TCRdb kept only the in-frame ones, dropping some. In the table there are approximately 27,000 clones, about 83% of which are singletons. From germline, CDR1 is MDHEN and CDR2 SYDVKM. CDR3 length: 16 residues. V was pared by 5 bases and J by 7 bases, with 14 bases of the junction left unmatched. General study points: In about 30% of the 18 patients, new TCR clonotypes emerged after therapy. In T-cell large granular lymphocyte leukemia, about half of patients showed multiple immunodominant subclonotypes. No sample exists from the first appearance of each clone.

To note about this clone: Its specificity is not known.

This clonotype was obtained from a woman in her forties or fifties with T-cell large granular lymphocyte leukemia. Some clones in this sample may be carry-over from other donors' samples. The sample consisted of peripheral blood mononuclear cells. This chain connects TRBV28 to TRBJ1-5; 7 bases match TRBD1. The CDR3 loop is CASSPTTGRTGQPQHF. DNA of the CDR3: TGTGCCAGCAGTCCCACCACAGGGAGGACAGGACAGCCCCAGCATTTT.